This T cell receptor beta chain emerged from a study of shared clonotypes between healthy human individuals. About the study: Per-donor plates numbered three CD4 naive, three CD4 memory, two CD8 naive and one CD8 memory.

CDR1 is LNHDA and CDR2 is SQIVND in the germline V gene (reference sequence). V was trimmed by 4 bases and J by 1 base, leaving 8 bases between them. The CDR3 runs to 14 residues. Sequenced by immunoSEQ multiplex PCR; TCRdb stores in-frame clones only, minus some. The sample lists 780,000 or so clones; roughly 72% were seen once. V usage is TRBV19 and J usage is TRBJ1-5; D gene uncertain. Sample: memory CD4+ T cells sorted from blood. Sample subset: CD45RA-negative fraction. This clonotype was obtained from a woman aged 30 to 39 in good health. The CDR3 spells CASSTLDSNQPQHF. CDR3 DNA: TGTGCCAGTAGTACACTGGACAGCAATCAGCCCCAGCATTTT.